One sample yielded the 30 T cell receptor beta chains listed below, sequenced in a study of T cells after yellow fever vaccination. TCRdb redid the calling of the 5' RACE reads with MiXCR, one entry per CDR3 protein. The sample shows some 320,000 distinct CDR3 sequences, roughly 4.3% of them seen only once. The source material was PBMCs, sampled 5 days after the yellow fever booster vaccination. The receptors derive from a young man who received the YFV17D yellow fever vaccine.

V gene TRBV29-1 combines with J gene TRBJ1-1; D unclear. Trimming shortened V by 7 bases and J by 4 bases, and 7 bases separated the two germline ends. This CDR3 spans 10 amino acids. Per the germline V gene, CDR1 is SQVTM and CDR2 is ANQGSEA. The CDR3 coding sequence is TGCAGCGGGGCGAGCACTGAAGCTTTCTTT. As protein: CSGASTEAFF.

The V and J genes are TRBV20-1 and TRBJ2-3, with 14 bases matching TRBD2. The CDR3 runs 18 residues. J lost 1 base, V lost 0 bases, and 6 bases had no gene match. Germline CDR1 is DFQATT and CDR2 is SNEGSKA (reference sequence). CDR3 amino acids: CSARDPTSGGAGTDTQYF. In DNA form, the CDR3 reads TGCAGTGCTAGAGACCCGACTAGCGGGGGGGCCGGCACAGATACGCAGTATTTT.

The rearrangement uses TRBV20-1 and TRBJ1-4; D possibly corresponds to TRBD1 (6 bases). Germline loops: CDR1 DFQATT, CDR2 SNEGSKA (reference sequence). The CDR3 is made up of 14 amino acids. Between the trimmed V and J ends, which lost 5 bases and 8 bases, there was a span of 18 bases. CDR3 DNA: TGCAGTGCTGGGCCTCGGGGGGCACGAGAAAAACTGTTTTTT. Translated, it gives CSAGPRGAREKLFF.

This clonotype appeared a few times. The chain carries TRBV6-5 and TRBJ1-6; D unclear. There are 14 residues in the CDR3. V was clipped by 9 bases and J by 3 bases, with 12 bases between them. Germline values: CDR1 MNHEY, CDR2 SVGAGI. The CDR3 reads CASGESIYNSPLHF. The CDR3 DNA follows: TGTGCCAGTGGGGAAAGCATCTATAATTCACCCCTCCACTTT.

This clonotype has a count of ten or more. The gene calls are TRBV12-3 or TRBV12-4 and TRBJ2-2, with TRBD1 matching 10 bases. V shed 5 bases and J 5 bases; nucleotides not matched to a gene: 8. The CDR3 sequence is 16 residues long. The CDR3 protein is CASSKGQGRGTGELFF. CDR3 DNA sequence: TGTGCCAGCAGTAAGGGACAGGGGAGAGGTACCGGGGAGCTGTTTTTT.

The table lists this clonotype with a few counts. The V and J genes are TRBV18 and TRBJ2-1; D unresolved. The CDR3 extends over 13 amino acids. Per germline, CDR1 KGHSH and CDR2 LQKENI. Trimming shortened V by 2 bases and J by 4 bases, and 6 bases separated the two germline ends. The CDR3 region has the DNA TGTGCCAGCTCACCATACGATTACAATGAGCAGTTCTTC. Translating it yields CASSPYDYNEQFF.

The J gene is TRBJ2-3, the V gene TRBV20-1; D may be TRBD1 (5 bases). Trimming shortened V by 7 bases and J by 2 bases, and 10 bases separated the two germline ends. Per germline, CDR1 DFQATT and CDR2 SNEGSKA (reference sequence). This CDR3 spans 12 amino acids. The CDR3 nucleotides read TGCAGTGGGGGCGGCGACACAGATACGCAGTATTTT. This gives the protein CSGGGDTDTQYF.

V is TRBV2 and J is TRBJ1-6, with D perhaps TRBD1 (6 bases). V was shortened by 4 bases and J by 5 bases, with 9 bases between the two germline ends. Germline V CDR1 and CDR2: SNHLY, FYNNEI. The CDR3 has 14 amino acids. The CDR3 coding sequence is TGTGCCAGCAGTGTGGCAGGGGATAATTCACCCCTCCACTTT. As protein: CASSVAGDNSPLHF.

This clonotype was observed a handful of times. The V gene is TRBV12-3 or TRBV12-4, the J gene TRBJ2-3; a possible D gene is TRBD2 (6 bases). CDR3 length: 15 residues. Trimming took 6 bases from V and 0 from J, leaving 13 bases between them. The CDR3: CASSISGTSTDTQYF. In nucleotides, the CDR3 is TGTGCCAGCAGCATTAGCGGAACTAGCACAGATACGCAGTATTTT.

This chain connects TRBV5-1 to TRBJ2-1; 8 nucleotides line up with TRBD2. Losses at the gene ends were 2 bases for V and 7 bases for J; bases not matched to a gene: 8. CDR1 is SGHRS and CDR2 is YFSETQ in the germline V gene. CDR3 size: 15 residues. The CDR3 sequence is CASSFGSGVGNEQFF. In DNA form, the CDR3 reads TGCGCCAGCAGCTTCGGTAGCGGGGTAGGGAATGAGCAGTTCTTC.

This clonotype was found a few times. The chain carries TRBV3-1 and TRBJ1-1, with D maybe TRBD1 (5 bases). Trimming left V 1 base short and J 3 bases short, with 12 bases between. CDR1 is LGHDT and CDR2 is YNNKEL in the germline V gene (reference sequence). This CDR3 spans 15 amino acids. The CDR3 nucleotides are TGTGCCAGCAGCCAAGTTGGGGGGATGGACACTGAAGCTTTCTTT. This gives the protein CASSQVGGMDTEAFF.

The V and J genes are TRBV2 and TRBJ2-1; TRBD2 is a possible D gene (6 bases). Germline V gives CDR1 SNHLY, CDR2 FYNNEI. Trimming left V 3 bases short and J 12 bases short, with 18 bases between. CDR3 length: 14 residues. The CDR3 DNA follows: TGTGCCAGCAGTGATCCCCGCGGGGCTAGCTCGCAGTTCTTC. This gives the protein CASSDPRGASSQFF. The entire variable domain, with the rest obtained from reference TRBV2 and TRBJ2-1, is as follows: EPEVTQTPSHQVTQMGQEVILRCVPISNHLYFYWYRQILGQKVEFLVSFYNNEISEKSEIFDDQFSVERPDGSNFTLKIRSTKLEDSAMYFCASSDPRGASSQFFGPGTRLTVL.

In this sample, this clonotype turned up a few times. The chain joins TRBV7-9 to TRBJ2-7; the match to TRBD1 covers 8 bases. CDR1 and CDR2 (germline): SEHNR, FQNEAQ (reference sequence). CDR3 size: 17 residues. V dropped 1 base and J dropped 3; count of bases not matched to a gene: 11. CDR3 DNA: TGTGCCAGCAGCTTAGACGCAGGGGGCGCCGGGCTCTACGAGCAGTACGTC. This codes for CASSLDAGGAGLYEQYV.

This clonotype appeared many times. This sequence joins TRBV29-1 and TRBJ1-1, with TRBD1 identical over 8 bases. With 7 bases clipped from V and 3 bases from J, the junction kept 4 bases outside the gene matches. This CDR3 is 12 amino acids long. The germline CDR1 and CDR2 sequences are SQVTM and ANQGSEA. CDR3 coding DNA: TGCAGCGCCGGGACAGGACACACTGAAGCTTTCTTT. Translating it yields CSAGTGHTEAFF.

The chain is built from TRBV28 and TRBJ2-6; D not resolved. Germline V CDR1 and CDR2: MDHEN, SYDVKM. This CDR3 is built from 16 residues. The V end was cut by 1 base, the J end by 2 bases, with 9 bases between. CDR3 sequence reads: CASSLLGVTGANVLTF. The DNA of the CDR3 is TGTGCCAGCAGTTTATTAGGTGTTACTGGGGCCAACGTCCTGACTTTC. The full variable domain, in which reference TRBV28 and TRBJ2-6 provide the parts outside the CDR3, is DVKVTQSSRYLVKRTGEKVFLECVQDMDHENMFWYRQDPGLGLRLIYFSYDVKMKEKGDIPEGYSVSREKKERFSLILESASTNQTSMYLCASSLLGVTGANVLTFGAGSRLTVL.

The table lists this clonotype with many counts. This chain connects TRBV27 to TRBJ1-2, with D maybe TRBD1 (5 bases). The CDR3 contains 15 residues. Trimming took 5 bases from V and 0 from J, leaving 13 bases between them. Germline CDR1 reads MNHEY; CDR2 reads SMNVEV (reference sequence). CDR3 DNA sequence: TGTGCCAGCAGTCACTACAGGTCAGCTAACTATGGCTACACCTTC. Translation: CASSHYRSANYGYTF.

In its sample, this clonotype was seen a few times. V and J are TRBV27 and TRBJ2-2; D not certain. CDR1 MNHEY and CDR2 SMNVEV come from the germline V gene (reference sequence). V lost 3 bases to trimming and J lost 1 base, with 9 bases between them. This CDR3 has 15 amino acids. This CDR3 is CASSFSRGNTGELFF. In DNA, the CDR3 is TGTGCCAGCAGTTTCTCCAGAGGGAACACCGGGGAGCTGTTTTTT.

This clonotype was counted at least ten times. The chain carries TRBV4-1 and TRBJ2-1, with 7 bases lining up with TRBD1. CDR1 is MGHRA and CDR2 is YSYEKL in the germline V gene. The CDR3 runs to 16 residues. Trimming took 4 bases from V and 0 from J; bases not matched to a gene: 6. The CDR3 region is CASSRTGTVSYNEQFF. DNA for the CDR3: TGCGCCAGCAGCCGTACCGGGACAGTCTCCTACAATGAGCAGTTCTTC.

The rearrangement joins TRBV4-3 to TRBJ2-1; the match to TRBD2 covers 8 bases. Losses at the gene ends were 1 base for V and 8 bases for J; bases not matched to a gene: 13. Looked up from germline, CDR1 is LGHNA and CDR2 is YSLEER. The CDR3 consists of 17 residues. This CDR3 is CASSQGSGGPFIHEQFF. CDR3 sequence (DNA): TGCGCCAGCAGCCAAGGGAGCGGGGGCCCCTTTATCCATGAGCAGTTCTTC.

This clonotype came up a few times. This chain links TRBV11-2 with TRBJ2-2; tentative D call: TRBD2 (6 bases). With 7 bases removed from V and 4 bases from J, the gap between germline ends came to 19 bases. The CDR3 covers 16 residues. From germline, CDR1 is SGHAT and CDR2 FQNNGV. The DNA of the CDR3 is TGTGCCAGCAAACCCGGTGGAGGGGCGGCCACCGGGGAGCTGTTTTTT. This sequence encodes CASKPGGGAATGELFF.

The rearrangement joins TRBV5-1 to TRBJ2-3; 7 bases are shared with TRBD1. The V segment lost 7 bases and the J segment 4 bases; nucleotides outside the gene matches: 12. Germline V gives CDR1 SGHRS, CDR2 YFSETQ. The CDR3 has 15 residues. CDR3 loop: CASGEQGSGPDTQYF. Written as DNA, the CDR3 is TGCGCCAGCGGGGAACAGGGGTCCGGCCCAGATACGCAGTATTTT.

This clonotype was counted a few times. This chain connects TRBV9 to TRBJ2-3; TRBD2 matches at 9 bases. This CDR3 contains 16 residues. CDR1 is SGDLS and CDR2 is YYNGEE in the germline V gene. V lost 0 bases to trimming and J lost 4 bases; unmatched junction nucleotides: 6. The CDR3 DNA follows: TGTGCCAGCAGCGTAGGGACTAGCGTTTACGCAGATACGCAGTATTTT. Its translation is CASSVGTSVYADTQYF.

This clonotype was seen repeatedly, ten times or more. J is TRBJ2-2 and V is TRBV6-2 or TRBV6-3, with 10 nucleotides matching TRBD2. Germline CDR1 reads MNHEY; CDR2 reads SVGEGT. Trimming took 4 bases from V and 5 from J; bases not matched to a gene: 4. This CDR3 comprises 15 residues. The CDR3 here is CASSWQTSGTGELFF. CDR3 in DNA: TGTGCCAGCAGTTGGCAGACTAGCGGGACCGGGGAGCTGTTTTTT.

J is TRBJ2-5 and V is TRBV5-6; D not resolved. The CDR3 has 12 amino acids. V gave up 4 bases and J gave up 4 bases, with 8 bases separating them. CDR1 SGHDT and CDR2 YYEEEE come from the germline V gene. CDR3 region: CASSALGETQYF. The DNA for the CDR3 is TGTGCCAGCAGCGCTCTGGGAGAGACCCAGTACTTC.

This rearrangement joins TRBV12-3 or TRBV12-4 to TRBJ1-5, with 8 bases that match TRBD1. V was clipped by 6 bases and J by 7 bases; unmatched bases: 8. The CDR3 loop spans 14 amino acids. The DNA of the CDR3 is TGTGCCAGCAGAAAGCAGGGGGCCAGACAGCCCCAGCATTTT. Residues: CASRKQGARQPQHF.

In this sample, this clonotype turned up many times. The CDR3 bases are TGTGCCAGCGCGGGGGAAGAAGGCGAGCAGTACTTC. This encodes CASAGEEGEQYF. This chain uses TRBV6-1 with TRBJ2-7; TRBD2 matches 7 bases. V lost 8 bases to trimming and J lost 6 bases; unmatched junction nucleotides: 7. The CDR3 has 12 residues. The germline V gene encodes CDR1 MNHNS and CDR2 SASEGT.

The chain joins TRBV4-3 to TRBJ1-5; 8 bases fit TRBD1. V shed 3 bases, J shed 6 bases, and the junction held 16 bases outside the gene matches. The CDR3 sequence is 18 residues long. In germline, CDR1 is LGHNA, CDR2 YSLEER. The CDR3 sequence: CASSQFLTGALGRQPQHF. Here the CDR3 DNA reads TGCGCCAGCAGCCAGTTCCTGACAGGGGCGCTGGGACGTCAGCCCCAGCATTTT.

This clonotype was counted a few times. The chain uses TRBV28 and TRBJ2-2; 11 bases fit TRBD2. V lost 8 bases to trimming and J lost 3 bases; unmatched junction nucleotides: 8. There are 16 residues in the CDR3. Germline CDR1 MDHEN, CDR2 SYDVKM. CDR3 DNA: TGTGCCAGCGGGACGACTAGCGGGGCGGACACCGGGGAGCTGTTTTTT. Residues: CASGTTSGADTGELFF. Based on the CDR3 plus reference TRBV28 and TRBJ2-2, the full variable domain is DVKVTQSSRYLVKRTGEKVFLECVQDMDHENMFWYRQDPGLGLRLIYFSYDVKMKEKGDIPEGYSVSREKKERFSLILESASTNQTSMYLCASGTTSGADTGELFFGEGSRLTVL.

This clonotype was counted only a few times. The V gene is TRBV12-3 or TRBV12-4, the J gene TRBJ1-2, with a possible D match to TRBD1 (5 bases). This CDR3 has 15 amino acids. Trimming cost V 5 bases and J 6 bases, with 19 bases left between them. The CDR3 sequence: CASSTLLGGVDGYTF. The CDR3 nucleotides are TGTGCCAGCAGTACACTACTCGGGGGTGTGGATGGCTACACCTTC.

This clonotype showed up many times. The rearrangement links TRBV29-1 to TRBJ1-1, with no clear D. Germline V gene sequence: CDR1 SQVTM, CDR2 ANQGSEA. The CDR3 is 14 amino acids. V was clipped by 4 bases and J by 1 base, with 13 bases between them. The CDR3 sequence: CSVGEMRENTEAFF. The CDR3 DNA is TGCAGCGTTGGGGAAATGAGGGAGAACACTGAAGCTTTCTTT.